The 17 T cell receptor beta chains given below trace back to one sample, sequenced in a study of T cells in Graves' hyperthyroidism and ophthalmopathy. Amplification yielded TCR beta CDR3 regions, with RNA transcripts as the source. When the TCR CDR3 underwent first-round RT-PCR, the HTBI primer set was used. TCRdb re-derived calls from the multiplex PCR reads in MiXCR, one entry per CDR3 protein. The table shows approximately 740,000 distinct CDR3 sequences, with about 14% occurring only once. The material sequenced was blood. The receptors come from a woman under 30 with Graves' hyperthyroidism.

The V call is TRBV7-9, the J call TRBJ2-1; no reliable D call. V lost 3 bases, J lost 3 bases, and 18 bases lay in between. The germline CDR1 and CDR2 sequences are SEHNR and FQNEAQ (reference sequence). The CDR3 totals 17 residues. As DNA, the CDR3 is TGTGCCAGCAGCTTTTATCGTGGGGAACCCAACTACAATGAGCAGTTCTTC. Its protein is CASSFYRGEPNYNEQFF.

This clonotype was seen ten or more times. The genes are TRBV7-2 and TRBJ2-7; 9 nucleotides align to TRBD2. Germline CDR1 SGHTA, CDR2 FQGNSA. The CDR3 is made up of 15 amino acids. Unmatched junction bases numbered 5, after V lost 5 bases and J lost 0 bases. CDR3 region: CASSVSGGSSYEQYF. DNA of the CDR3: TGTGCCAGCAGCGTTAGCGGGGGTAGCTCCTACGAGCAGTACTTC. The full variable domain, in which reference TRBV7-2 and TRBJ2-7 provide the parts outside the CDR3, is GAGVSQSPSNKVTEKGKDVELRCDPISGHTALYWYRQSLGQGLEFLIYFQGNSAPDKSGLPSDRFSAERTGGSVSTLTIQRTQQEDSAVYLCASSVSGGSSYEQYFGPGTRLTVT.

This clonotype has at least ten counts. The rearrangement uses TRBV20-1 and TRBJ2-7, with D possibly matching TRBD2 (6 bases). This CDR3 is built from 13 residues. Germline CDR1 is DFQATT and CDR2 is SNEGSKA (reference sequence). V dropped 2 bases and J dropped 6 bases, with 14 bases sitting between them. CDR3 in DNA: TGCAGTGCTAGACTCGGGGGTAAGGGCGAGCAGTACTTC. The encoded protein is CSARLGGKGEQYF.

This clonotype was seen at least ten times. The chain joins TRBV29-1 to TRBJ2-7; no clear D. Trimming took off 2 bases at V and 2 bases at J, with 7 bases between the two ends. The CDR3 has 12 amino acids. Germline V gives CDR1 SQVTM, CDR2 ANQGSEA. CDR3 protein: CSVEIRAYEQYF. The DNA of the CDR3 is TGCAGCGTTGAAATCCGGGCCTACGAGCAGTACTTC.

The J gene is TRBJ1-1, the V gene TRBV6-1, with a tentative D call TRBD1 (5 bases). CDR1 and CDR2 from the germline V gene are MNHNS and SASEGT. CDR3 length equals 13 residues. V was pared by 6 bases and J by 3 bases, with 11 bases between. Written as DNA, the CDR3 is TGTGCCAGCAGCCCAGGGCTGTACACTGAAGCTTTCTTT. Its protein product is CASSPGLYTEAFF.

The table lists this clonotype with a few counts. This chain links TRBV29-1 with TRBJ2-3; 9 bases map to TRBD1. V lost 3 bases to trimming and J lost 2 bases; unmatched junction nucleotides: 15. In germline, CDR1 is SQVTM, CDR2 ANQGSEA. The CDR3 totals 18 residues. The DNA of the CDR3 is TGCAGCGTTGATCTTAACGGACAGGGGAAAGGGCCCACAGATACGCAGTATTTT. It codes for CSVDLNGQGKGPTDTQYF.

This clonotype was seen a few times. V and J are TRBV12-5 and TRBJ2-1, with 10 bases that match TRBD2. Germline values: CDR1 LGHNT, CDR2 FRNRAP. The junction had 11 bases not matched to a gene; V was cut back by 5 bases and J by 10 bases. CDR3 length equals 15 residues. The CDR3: CASGPHSGRAEEQFF. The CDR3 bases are TGTGCTAGTGGTCCACACAGCGGGAGGGCCGAAGAGCAGTTCTTC.

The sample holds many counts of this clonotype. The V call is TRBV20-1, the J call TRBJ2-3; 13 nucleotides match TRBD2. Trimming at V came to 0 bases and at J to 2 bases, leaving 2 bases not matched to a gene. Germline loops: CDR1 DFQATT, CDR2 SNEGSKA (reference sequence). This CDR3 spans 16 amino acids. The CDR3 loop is CSARETSGRYTDTQYF. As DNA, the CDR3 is TGCAGTGCTAGAGAGACTAGCGGGAGGTACACAGATACGCAGTATTTT.

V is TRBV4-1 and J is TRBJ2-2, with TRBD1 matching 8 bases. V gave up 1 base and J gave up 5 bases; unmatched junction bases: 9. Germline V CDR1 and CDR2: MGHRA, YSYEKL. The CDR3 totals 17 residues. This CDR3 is CASSQVPPGGFTGELFF. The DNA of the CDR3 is TGCGCCAGCAGCCAAGTTCCGCCAGGGGGCTTTACCGGGGAGCTGTTTTTT.

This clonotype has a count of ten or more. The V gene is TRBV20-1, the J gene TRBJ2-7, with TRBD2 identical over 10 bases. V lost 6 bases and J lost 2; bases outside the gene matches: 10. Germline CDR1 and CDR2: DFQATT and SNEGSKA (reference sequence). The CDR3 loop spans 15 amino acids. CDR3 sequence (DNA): TGCAGTGCCTATTTTACTAGCGGGACGACCTACGAGCAGTACTTC. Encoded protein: CSAYFTSGTTYEQYF.

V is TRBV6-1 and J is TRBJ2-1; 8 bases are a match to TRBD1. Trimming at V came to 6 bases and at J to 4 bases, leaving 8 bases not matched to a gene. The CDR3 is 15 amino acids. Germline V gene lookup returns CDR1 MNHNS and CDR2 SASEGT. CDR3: CASRLDRARYNEQFF. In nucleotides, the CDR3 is TGTGCCAGCAGGTTGGACAGGGCGCGGTACAATGAGCAGTTCTTC.

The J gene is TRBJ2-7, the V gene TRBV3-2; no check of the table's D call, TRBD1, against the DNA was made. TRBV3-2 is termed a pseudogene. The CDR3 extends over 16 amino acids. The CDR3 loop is CASSQEERRDTYEQYF. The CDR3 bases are TGTGCCAGCAGCCAAGAAGAGAGGCGGGACACCTACGAGCAGTACTTC.

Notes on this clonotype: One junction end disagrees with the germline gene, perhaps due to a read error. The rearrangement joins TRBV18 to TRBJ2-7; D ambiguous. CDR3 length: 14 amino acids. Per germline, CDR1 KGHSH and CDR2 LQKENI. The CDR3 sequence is CAGSPIESSYEQYF. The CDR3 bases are TGTGCCGGCTCCCCGATCGAGAGCTCCTACGAGCAGTACTTC.

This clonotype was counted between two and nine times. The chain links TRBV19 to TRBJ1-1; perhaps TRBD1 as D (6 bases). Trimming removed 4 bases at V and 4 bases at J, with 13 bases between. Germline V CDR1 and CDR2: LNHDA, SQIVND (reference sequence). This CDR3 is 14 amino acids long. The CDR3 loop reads CASSKRGRITEAFF. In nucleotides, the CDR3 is TGTGCCAGTAGTAAGCGGGGGCGAATCACTGAAGCTTTCTTT.

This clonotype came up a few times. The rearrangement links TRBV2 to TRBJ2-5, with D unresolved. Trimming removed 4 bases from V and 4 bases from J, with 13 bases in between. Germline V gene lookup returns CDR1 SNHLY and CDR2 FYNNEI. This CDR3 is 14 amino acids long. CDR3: CASSAGRLGETQYF. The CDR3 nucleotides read TGTGCCAGCAGTGCCGGACGGTTAGGAGAGACCCAGTACTTC.

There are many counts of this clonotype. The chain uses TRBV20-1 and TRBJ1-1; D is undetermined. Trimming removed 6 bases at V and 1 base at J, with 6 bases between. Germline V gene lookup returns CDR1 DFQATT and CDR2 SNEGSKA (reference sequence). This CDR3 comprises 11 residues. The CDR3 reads CSAPGNTEAFF. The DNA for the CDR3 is TGCAGTGCCCCCGGGAACACTGAAGCTTTCTTT.

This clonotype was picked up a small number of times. The CDR3 region has the DNA TGTGCCAGCAGTGTCCGGGCAAATTCACCCCTCCACTTT. Translating gives CASSVRANSPLHF. The chain uses TRBV27 and TRBJ1-6; D remains ambiguous. CDR3 length: 13 amino acids. V was shortened by 5 bases and J by 7 bases, with 9 bases between the two germline ends. Germline V lookup: CDR1 MNHEY, CDR2 SMNVEV (reference sequence).